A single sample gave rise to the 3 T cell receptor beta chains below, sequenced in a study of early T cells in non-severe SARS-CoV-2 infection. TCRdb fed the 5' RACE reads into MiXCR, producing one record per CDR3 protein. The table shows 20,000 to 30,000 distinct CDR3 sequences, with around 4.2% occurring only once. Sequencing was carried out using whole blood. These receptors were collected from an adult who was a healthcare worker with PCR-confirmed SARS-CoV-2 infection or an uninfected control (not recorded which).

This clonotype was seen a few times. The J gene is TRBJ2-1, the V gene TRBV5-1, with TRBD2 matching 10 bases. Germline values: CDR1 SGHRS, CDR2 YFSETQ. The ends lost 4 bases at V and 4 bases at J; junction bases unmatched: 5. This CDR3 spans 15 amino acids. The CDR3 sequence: CASSPSSGGYNEQFF. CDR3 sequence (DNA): TGCGCCAGCAGCCCCTCTAGCGGGGGATACAATGAGCAGTTCTTC.

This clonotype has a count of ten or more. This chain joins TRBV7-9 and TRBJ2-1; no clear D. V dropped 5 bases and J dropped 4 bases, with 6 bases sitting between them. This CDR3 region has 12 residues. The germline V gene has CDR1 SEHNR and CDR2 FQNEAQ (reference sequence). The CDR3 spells CASSAQYNEQFF. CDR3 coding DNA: TGTGCCAGCAGCGCACAGTACAATGAGCAGTTCTTC. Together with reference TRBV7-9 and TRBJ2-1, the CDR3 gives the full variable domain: DTGVSQNPRHKITKRGQNVTFRCDPISEHNRLYWYRQTLGQGPEFLTYFQNEAQLEKSRLLSDRFSAERPKGSFSTLEIQRTEQGDSAMYLCASSAQYNEQFFGPGTRLTVL.

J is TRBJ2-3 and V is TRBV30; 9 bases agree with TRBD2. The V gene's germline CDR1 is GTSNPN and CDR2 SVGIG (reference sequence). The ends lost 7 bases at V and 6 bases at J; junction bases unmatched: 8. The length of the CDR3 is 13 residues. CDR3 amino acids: CAFRLAVGDTQYF. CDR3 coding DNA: TGTGCCTTTCGACTAGCGGTGGGGGATACGCAGTATTTT.